These 9 T cell receptor beta chains share one sample of origin, sequenced in a study of shared clonotypes between healthy human individuals. Repertoires were generated with immunoSEQ multiplex PCR, while TCRdb's copy carries only in-frame clones and drops some. Of some 2 million clones listed, about 95% are singletons. The specimen sequenced was naive CD4+ T cells sorted from blood. As to subset: CD45RA+ positively selected. These receptors were collected from a man between 18 and 29 years old in good health.

This clone was seen only once. The J gene is TRBJ1-4, the V gene TRBV10-3; 9 bases map to TRBD1. Germline V gene lookup returns CDR1 ENHRY and CDR2 SYGVKD. The CDR3 consists of 14 residues. With 6 bases clipped from V and 5 bases from J, the junction kept 4 bases outside the gene matches. DNA of the CDR3: TGTGCCATCAGCGCCGGGACAGGGAATGAAAAACTGTTTTTT. Protein product: CAISAGTGNEKLFF.

J is TRBJ2-1 and V is TRBV5-4; 8 bases line up with TRBD2. The CDR3 is made up of 15 amino acids. The trim removed 1 base at V and 7 bases at J, leaving 7 bases unmatched. Germline V gives CDR1 SGHNT, CDR2 YYREEE (reference sequence). CDR3 coding DNA: TGTGCCAGCAGCTTGAACAGCGGGAGTTGGAATGAGCAGTTCTTC. Amino acids: CASSLNSGSWNEQFF.

V is TRBV6-6 and J is TRBJ2-1, with 12 bases fitting TRBD1. The CDR3 is made up of 16 amino acids. The germline V gene encodes CDR1 MNHNY and CDR2 SVGAGI (reference sequence). Losses at the gene ends were 4 bases for V and 8 bases for J; bases not matched to a gene: 9. CDR3 loop: CASSSSGTGGLHEQFF. CDR3 DNA sequence: TGTGCCAGCAGTTCCTCCGGGACAGGGGGCCTACATGAGCAGTTCTTC.

The chain carries TRBV27 and TRBJ2-7; 10 nucleotides line up with TRBD1. Germline V CDR1 and CDR2: MNHEY, SMNVEV (reference sequence). The CDR3 is 15 amino acids. The V gene end was trimmed by 6 bases and the J gene end by 2 bases; junction bases not matched to a gene: 7. CDR3 sequence: CASSLIGQGAYEQYF. The CDR3 DNA reads TGTGCCAGCAGCTTAATCGGACAGGGGGCCTACGAGCAGTACTTC.

Notes on this clone: Compared with germline, one end of the junction differs, possibly owing to a read error. The CDR3 nucleotides read TGTTCCAGCAATCCTCCCGGGGAGCTGTTTTTT. It translates to CSSNPPGELFF. V gene TRBV7-8 combines with J gene TRBJ2-2, with D unclear. Germline V gene sequence: CDR1 SGHVS, CDR2 FQNEAQ. CDR3 size: 11 residues.

V usage is TRBV9 and J usage is TRBJ1-1; D is perhaps TRBD1 (6 bases). Germline V gene lookup returns CDR1 SGDLS and CDR2 YYNGEE. The germline V and J ends were trimmed by 3 bases and 7 bases, with 16 bases remaining between them. CDR3 length: 14 residues. The DNA of the CDR3 is TGTGCCAGCAGCGCCTGGGACATTTCCAGTGAAGCTTTCTTT. This sequence encodes CASSAWDISSEAFF.

The chain uses TRBV19 and TRBJ2-1; 8 bases agree with TRBD1. With 8 bases clipped from V and 5 bases from J, the junction kept 5 bases outside the gene matches. This CDR3 comprises 13 residues. Germline CDR1 reads LNHDA; CDR2 reads SQIVND (reference sequence). CDR3 DNA: TGTGCCAGTGCAGGGGGCAGAAACAATGAGCAGTTCTTC. Residues: CASAGGRNNEQFF.

The rearrangement uses TRBV7-6 and TRBJ2-7; TRBD1 matches 12 bases. CDR3 length equals 16 residues. From germline, CDR1 is SGHVS and CDR2 FNYEAQ. J was trimmed by 7 bases and V by 5 bases; bases with no gene match: 12. This CDR3 is CASSLRWGQGAEEQYF. In nucleotides, the CDR3 is TGTGCCAGCAGCCTGCGGTGGGGACAGGGGGCGGAAGAGCAGTACTTC.

This chain links TRBV6-1 with TRBJ2-4; no definite D call. The germline CDR1 and CDR2 sequences are MNHNS and SASEGT. Deletions cut 1 base from V and 4 bases from J, with 11 bases between. The CDR3 runs 15 residues. CDR3: CASSEGEAGKNIQYF. The CDR3 DNA reads as TGTGCCAGCAGTGAAGGCGAGGCTGGGAAAAACATTCAGTACTTC.